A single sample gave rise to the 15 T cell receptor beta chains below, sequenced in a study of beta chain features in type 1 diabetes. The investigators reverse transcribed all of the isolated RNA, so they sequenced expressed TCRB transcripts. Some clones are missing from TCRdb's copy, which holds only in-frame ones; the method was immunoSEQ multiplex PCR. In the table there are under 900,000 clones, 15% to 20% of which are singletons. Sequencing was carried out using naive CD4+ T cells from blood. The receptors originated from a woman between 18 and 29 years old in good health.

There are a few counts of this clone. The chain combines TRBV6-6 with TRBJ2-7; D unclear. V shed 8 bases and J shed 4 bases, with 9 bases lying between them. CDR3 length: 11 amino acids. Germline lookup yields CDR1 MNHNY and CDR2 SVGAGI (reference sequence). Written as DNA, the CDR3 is TGTGCCAGCGCTCGTGTGTACGAGCAGTACTTC. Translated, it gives CASARVYEQYF.

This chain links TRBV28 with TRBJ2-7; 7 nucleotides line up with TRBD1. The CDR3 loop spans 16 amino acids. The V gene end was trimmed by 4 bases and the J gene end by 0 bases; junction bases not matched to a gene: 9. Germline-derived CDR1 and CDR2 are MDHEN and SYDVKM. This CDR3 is CASSSRQGSISYEQYF. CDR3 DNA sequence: TGTGCCAGCAGTTCCCGACAGGGTTCTATCTCCTACGAGCAGTACTTC.

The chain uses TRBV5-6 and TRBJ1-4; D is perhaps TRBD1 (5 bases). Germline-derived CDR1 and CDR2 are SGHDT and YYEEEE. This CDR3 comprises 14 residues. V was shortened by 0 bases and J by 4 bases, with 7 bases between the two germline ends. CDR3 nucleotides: TGTGCCAGCAGCTTGGGACAGATTAATGAAAAACTGTTTTTT. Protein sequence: CASSLGQINEKLFF.

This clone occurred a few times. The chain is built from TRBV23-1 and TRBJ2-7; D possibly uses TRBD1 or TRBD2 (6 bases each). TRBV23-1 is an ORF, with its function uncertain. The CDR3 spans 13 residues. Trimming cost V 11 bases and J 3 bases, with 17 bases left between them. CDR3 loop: CAAKGGADYEQYF. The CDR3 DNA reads TGCGCCGCGAAGGGGGGCGCCGACTACGAGCAGTACTTC.

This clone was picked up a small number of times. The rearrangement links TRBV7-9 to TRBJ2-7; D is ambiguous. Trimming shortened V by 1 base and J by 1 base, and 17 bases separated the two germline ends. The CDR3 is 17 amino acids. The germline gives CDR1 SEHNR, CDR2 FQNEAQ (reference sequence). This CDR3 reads CASSLVLRTAGSYEQYF. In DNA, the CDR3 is TGTGCCAGCAGCTTAGTATTAAGGACCGCCGGTTCCTACGAGCAGTACTTC.

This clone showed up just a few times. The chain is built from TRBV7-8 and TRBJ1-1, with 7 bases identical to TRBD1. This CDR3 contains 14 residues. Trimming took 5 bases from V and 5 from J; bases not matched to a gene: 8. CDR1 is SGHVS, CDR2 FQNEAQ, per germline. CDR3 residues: CASSTRQGETEAFF. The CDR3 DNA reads TGTGCCAGCAGCACCCGACAGGGTGAAACTGAAGCTTTCTTT.

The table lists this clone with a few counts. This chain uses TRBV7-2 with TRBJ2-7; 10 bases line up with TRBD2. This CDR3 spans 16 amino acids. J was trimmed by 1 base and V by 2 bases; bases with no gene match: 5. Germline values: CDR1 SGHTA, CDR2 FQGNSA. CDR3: CASSLTSGIGSYEQYF. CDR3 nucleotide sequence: TGTGCCAGCAGCTTAACTAGCGGGATAGGGTCCTACGAGCAGTACTTC. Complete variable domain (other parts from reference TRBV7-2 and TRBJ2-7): GAGVSQSPSNKVTEKGKDVELRCDPISGHTALYWYRQSLGQGLEFLIYFQGNSAPDKSGLPSDRFSAERTGGSVSTLTIQRTQQEDSAVYLCASSLTSGIGSYEQYFGPGTRLTVT.

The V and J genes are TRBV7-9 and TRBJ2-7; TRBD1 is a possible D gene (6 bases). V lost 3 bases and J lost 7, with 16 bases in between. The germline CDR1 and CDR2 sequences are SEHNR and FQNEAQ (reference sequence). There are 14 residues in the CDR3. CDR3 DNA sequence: TGTGCCAGCAGCTTCGACAGGCTTGTGGGGGAGCAGTACTTC. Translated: CASSFDRLVGEQYF.

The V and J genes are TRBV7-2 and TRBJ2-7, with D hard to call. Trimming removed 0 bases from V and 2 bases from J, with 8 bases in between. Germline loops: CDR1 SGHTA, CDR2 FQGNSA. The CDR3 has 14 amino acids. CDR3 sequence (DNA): TGTGCCAGCAGCTTAGCCAGACATGCCTACGAGCAGTACTTC. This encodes CASSLARHAYEQYF. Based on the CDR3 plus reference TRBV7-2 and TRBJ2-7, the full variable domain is GAGVSQSPSNKVTEKGKDVELRCDPISGHTALYWYRQSLGQGLEFLIYFQGNSAPDKSGLPSDRFSAERTGGSVSTLTIQRTQQEDSAVYLCASSLARHAYEQYFGPGTRLTVT.

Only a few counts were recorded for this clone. The CDR3 DNA reads as TGTGCCAGCTCACCAGGGGGCTTGGGAACTGAAGCTTTCTTT. It codes for CASSPGGLGTEAFF. The chain employs TRBV18 and TRBJ1-1; maybe TRBD1 (6 bases). This CDR3 contains 14 residues. Trimming removed 2 bases at V and 5 bases at J, with 12 bases between. Germline-derived CDR1 and CDR2 are KGHSH and LQKENI.

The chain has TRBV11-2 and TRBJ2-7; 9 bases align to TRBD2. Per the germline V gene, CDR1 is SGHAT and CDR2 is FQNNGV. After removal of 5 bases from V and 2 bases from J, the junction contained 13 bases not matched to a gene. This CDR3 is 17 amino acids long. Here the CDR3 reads CASSPLGALAGPYEQYF. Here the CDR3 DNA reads TGTGCCAGCAGCCCCCTGGGGGCTCTAGCGGGGCCCTACGAGCAGTACTTC.

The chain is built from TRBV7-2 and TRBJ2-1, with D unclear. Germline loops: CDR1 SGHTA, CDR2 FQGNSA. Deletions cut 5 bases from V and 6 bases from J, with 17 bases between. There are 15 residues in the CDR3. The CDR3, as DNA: TGTGCCAGCAGCCCCGGAGCCAGAAAGGGCAATGAGCAGTTCTTC. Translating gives CASSPGARKGNEQFF.

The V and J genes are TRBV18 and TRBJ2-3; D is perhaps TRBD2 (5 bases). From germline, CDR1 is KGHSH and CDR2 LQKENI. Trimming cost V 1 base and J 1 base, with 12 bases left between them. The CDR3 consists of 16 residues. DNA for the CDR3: TGTGCCAGCTCACCACGTGAGGGAGTGGGCACAGATACGCAGTATTTT. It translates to CASSPREGVGTDTQYF.

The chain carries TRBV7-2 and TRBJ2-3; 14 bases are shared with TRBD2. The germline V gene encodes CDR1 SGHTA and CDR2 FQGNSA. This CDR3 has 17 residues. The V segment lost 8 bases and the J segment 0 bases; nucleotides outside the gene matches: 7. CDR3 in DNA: TGTGCCAGCTGGACTAGCGGGAGGTGGCCGAGCACAGATACGCAGTATTTT. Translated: CASWTSGRWPSTDTQYF.

The CDR3 DNA reads TGTGCCAGCAGTTACAGTTCTCGGAACACTGAAGCTTTCTTT. Encoded protein: CASSYSSRNTEAFF. The chain couples TRBV6-6 to TRBJ1-1, with unresolved D. The CDR3 length is 14 residues. CDR1 is MNHNY, CDR2 SVGAGI, per germline (reference sequence). The V gene lost 2 bases and the J gene lost 1 base, with 8 bases spanning the gap.